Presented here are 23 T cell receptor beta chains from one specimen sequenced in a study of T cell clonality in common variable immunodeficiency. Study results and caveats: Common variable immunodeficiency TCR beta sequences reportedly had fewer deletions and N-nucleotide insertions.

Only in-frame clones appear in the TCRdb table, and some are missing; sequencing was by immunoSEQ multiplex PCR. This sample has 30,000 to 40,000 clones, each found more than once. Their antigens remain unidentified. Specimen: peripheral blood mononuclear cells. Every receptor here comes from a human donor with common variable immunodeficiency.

The CDR3 bases that were read are TGCAGCGCGACTGCGAGCAGGGCGAGGGATGCG. It specifies CSATASRARDA. The whole CDR3 reads CSATASRARDAQYF. The V call is TRBV29-1, the J call TRBJ2-3, with D possibly being TRBD1 or TRBD2 (5 bases each). The read terminates 3 residues ahead of where the CDR3 ends, so the germline J gene completes it. The CDR3 is 14 residues long. Germline CDR1 SQVTM, CDR2 ANQGSEA.

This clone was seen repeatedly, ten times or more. The CDR3 region is CASSSPLLGRSYNEQFF. CDR3 bases read: TGTGCCAGCAGCTCTCCTTTATTGGGGCGGTCCTACAATGAG. The V call is TRBV7-3, the J call TRBJ2-1, with a possible D match to TRBD1 (5 bases). Sequencing ends 3 residues short of the CDR3 end; the germline J gene provides the rest. Trimming left V 4 bases short and J 1 base short, with 17 bases between. Germline CDR1 reads SGHTA; CDR2 reads FQGTGA. CDR3 size: 17 residues.

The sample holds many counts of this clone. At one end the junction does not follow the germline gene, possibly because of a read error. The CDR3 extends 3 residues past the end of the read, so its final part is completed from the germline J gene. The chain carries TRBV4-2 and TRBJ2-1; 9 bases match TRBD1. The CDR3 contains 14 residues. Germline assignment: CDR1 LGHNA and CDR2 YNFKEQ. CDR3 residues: CASSQDGTGYEQFF. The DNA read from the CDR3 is TGCGCCAGCAGCCAAGATGGGACAGGGTATGAG.

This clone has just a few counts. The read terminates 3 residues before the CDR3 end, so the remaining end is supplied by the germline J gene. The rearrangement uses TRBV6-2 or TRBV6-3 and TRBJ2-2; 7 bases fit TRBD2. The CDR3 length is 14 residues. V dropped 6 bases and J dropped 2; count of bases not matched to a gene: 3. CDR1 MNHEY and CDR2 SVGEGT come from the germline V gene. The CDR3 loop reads CASSQGLNTGELFF. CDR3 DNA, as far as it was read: TGTGCCAGCAGCCAGGGACTAAACACCGGGGAG.

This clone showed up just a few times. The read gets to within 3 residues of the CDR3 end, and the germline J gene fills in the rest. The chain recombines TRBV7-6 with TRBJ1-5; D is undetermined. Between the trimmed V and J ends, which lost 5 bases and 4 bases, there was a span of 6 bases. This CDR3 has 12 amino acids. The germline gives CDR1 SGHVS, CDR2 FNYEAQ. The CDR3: CASSPTNQPQHF. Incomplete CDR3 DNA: TGTGCCAGCAGCCCGACAAATCAGCCC.

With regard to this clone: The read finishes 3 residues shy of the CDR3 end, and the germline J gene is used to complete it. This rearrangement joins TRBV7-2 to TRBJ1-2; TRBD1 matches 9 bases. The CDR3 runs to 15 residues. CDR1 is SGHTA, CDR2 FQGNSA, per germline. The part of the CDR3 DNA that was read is TGTGCCAGCAGCTTTTACGCCGGGACAGGGAGCGAC. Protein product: CASSFYAGTGSD. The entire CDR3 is CASSFYAGTGSDYTF.

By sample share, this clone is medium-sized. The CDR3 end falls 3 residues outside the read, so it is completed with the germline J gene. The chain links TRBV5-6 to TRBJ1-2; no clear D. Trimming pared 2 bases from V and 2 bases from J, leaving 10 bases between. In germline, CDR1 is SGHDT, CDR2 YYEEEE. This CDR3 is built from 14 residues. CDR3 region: CASSLQGLNYGYTF. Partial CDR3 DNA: TGTGCCAGCAGCTTACAAGGGCTCAACTATGGC.

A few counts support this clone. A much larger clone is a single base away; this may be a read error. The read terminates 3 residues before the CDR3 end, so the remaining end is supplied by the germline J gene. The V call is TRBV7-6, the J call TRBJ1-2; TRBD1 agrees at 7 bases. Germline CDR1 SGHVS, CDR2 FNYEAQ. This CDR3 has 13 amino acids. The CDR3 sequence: CASSLKGAPGYTF. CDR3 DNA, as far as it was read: TGTGCCAGCAGCTTAAAGGGGGCGCCCGGC.

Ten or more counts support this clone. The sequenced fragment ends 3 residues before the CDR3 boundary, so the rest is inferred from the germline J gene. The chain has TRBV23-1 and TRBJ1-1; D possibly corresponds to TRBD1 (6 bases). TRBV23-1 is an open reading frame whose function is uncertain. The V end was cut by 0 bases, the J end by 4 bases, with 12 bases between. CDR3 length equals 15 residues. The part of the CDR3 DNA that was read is TGCGCCAGCAGTCAATCATTCAGGGGCGGCACTGAA. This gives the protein CASSQSFRGGTE. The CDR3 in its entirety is CASSQSFRGGTEAFF.

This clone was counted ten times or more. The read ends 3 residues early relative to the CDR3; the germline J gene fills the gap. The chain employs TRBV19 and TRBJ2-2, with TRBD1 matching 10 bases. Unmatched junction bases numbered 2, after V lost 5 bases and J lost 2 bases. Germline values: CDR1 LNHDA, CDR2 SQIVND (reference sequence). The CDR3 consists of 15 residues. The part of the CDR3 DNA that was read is TGTGCCAGTAGTGGACAGGGGGTTAACACCGGGGAG. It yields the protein CASSGQGVNTGE. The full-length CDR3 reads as CASSGQGVNTGELFF.

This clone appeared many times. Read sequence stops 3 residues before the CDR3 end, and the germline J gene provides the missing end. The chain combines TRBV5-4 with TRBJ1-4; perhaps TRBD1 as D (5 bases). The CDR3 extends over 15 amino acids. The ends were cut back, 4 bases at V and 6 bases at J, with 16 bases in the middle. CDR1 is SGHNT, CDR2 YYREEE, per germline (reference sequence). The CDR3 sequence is CASSRWGGLDEKLFF. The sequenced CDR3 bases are TGTGCCAGCAGCCGTTGGGGCGGCCTAGATGAAAAA. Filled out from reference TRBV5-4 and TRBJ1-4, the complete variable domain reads ETGVTQSPTHLIKTRGQQVTLRCSSQSGHNTVSWYQQALGQGPQFIFQYYREEENGRGNFPPRFSGLQFPNYSSELNVNALELDDSALYLCASSRWGGLDEKLFFGSGTQLSVL.

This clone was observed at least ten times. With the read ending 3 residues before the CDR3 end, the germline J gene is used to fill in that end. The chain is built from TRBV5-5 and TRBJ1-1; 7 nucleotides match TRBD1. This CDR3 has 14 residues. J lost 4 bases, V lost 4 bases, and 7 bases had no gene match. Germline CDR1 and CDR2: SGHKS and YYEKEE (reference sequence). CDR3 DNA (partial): TGTGCCAGCAGCATAAACTCAGGGGGCACTGAA. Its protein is CASSINSGGTE. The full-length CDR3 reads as CASSINSGGTEAFF.

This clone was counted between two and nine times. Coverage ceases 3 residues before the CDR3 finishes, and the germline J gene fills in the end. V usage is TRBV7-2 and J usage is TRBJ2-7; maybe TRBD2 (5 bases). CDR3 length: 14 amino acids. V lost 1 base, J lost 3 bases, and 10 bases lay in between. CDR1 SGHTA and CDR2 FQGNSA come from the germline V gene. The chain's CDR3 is CASSLDRGDYEQYF. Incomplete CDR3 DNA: TGTGCCAGCAGCTTAGATCGGGGAGACTACGAG.

CDR3 protein: CASSYSGATQYF. The CDR3 DNA, read in part, is TGTGCCAGCAGTTATAGCGGGGCTACG. This chain links TRBV6-2 or TRBV6-3 with TRBJ2-3, with TRBD2 matching over 8 bases. The read is 3 residues too short to cover the CDR3 end, so that end is filled in from the germline J gene. Germline loops: CDR1 MNHEY, CDR2 SVGEGT. Trimming removed 3 bases from V and 8 bases from J; junction bases left unmatched: 1. CDR3 length: 12 residues.

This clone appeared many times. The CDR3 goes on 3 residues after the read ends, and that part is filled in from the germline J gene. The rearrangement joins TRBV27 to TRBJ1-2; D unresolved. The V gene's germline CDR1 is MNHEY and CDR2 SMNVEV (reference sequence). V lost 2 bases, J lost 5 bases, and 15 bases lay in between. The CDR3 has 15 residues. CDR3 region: CASSLEGLASYGYTF. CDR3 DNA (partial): TGTGCCAGCAGTTTAGAGGGCCTGGCGAGTTATGGC.

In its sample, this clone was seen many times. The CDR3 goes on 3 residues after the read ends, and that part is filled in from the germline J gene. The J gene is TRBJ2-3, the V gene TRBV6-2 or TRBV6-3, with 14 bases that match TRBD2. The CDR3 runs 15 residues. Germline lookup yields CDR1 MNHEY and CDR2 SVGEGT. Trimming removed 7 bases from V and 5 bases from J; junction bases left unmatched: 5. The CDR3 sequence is CASNRLAGGQDTQYF. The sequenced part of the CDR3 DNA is TGTGCCAGCAACCGACTAGCGGGAGGGCAAGATACG.

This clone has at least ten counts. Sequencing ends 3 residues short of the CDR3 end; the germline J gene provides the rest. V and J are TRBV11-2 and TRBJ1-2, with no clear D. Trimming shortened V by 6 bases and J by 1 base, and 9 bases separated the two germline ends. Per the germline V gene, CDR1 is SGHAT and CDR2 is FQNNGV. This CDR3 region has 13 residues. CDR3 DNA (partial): TGTGCCAGCAGTTATACAGATAACTATGGC. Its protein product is CASSYTDNYG. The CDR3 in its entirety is CASSYTDNYGYTF. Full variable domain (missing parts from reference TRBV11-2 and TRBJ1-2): EAGVAQSPRYKIIEKRQSVAFWCNPISGHATLYWYQQILGQGPKLLIQFQNNGVVDDSQLPKDRFSAERLKGVDSTLKIQPAKLEDSAVYLCASSYTDNYGYTFGSGTRLTVV.

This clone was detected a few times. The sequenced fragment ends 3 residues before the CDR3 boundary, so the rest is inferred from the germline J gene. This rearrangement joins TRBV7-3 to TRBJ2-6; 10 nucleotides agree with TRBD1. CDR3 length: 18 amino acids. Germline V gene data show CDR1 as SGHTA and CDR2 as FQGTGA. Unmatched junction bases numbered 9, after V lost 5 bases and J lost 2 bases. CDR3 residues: CASSPGTGVFTGANVLTF. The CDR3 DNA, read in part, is TGTGCCAGCAGCCCCGGGACAGGGGTGTTTACTGGGGCCAACGTC.

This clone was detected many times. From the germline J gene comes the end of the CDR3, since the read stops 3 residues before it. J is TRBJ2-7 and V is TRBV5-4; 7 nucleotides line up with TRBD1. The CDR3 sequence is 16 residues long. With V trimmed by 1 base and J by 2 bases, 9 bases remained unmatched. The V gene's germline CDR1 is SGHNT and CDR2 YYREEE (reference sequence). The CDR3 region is CASSLLSGTATYEQYF. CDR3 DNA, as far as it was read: TGTGCCAGCAGCTTGTTATCCGGGACAGCTACCTACGAG.

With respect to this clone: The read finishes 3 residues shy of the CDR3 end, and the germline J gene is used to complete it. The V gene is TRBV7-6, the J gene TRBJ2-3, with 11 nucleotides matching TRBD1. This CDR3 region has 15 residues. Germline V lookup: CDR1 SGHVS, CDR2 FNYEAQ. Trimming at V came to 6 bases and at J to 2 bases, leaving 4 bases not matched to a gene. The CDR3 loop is CASSWTGGITDTQYF. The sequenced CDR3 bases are TGTGCCAGCAGTTGGACAGGGGGCATCACAGATACG. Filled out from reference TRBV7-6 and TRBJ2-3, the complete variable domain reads GAGVSQSPRYKVTKRGQDVALRCDPISGHVSLYWYRQALGQGPEFLTYFNYEAQQDKSGLPNDRFSAERPEGSISTLTIQRTEQRDSAMYRCASSWTGGITDTQYFGPGTRLTVL.

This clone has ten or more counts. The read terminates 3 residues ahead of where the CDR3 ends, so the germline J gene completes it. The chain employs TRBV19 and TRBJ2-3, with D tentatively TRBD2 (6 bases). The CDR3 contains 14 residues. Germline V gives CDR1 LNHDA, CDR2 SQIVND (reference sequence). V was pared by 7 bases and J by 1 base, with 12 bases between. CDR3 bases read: TGTGCCAGTATGGAGGGCCGTCGCACAGATACG. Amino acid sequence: CASMEGRRTDT. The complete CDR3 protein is CASMEGRRTDTQYF.

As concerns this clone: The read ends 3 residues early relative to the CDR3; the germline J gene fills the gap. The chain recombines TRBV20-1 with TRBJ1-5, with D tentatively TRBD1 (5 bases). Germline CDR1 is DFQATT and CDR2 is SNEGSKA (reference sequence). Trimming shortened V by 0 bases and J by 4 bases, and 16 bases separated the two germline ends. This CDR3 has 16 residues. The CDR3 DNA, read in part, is TGCAGTGCTAGAGATGTAGGGGTCTGGGGTAATCAGCCC. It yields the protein CSARDVGVWGNQP. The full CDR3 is CSARDVGVWGNQPQHF.

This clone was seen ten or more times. The CDR3 bases that were read are TGTGCCAGTAGTCTCCTAGTTGGCACAGATACG. Amino acid sequence: CASSLLVGTDT. The entire CDR3 reads CASSLLVGTDTQYF. The chain uses TRBV19 and TRBJ2-3; D gene ambiguous. The CDR3 end falls 3 residues outside the read, so it is completed with the germline J gene. Trimming took 5 bases from V and 1 from J, leaving 10 bases between them. The CDR3 loop spans 14 amino acids. The germline CDR1 and CDR2 sequences are LNHDA and SQIVND (reference sequence).